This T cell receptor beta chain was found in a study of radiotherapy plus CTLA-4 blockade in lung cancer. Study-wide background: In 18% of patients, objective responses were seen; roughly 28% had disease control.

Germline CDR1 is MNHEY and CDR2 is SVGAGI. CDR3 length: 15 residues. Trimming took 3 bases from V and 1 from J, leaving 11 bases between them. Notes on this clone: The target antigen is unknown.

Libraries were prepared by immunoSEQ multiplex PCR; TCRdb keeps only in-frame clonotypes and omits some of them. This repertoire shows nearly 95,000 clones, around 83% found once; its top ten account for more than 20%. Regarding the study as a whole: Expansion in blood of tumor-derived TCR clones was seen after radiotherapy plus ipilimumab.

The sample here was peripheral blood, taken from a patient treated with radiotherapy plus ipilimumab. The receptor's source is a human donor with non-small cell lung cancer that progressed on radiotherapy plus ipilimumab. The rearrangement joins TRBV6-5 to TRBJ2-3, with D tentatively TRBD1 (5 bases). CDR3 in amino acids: CASSYKGIGTDTQYF. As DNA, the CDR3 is TGTGCCAGCAGTTATAAGGGGATAGGCACAGATACGCAGTATTTT.